The 19 T cell receptor beta chains reported below all come from one sample, sequenced in a study of regulatory T cells in long-lasting Graves disease (dated by TCRdb to the early 2020s). Per the publication, the time point label means: newly diagnosed GD, antithyroid drugs for less than 3 months. For both TCR sequencing and RNA sequencing, RNA was extracted from PBMCs in TRIzol. Libraries were built with multiplex PCR. Sequencing was carried out with an Illumina HiSeq 4000. iRepertoire HTBI primers and Arm-PCR amplification of CDR3 regions were used to construct TCR beta libraries. TCRdb trimmed the raw reads at Q25, called clones with MiXCR and kept productive beta chains. A single entry per CDR3 protein holds the most common genes and DNA from its merged rows. The sample table lists 350,000 to 500,000 distinct CDR3 sequences, 11% to 15% of them with a count of one. The biggest ten clones account for over 15% of the sample.

These data were also filed under a second study, of T cells in Graves' hyperthyroidism and ophthalmopathy.

The sample in question was peripheral blood mononuclear cells (PBMCs), obtained at new diagnosis, from a patient treated with antithyroid drugs. The receptor set was obtained from a woman in her forties or fifties with Graves disease. Donor details come from another sample of the same person, matched by shared clones.

This clonotype occurred many times. The chain recombines TRBV4-1 with TRBJ1-1, with 8 bases that match TRBD1. V lost 0 bases, J lost 4 bases, and 10 bases stayed unmatched. The CDR3 loop spans 17 amino acids. CDR1 is MGHRA, CDR2 YSYEKL, per germline. CDR3: CASSQDRLDRGGTEAFF. For the CDR3, the DNA is TGCGCCAGCAGCCAAGATAGATTAGACAGGGGCGGCACTGAAGCTTTCTTT.

This clonotype was counted at least ten times. The chain carries TRBV27 and TRBJ2-1, with 9 nucleotides matching TRBD2. Per the germline V gene, CDR1 is MNHEY and CDR2 is SMNVEV (reference sequence). The CDR3 spans 16 residues. J lost 1 base, V lost 0 bases, and 1 base had no gene match. The CDR3: CASSLSSGGSYNEQFF. CDR3 bases: TGTGCCAGCAGTTTATCTAGCGGGGGATCCTACAATGAGCAGTTCTTC.

Many counts were recorded for this clonotype. The chain employs TRBV3-1 and TRBJ1-2, with D possibly TRBD1 on 6 matching bases. Trimming left V 4 bases short and J 2 bases short, with 14 bases between. The CDR3 spans 15 residues. Per germline, CDR1 LGHDT and CDR2 YNNKEL (reference sequence). CDR3 in DNA: TGTGCCAGCAGCCCCGGGACTCAGGGGAACTATGGCTACACCTTC. Protein sequence: CASSPGTQGNYGYTF. The whole variable domain, filled in from reference TRBV3-1 and TRBJ1-2, reads DTAVSQTPKYLVTQMGNDKSIKCEQNLGHDTMYWYKQDSKKFLKIMFSYNNKELIINETVPNRFSPKSPDKAHLNLHINSLELGDSAVYFCASSPGTQGNYGYTFGSGTRLTVV.

This clonotype was seen more than once but under ten times. This chain joins TRBV29-1 and TRBJ2-7, with a tentative D call TRBD2 (5 bases). In germline, CDR1 is SQVTM, CDR2 ANQGSEA. V was cut by 3 bases and J by 1 base, with 10 bases left in between. The CDR3 runs to 13 residues. The CDR3 reads CSVDGEGSYEQYF. As DNA, the CDR3 is TGCAGCGTTGACGGCGAGGGTTCCTACGAGCAGTACTTC.

In this sample, this clonotype turned up many times. This chain joins TRBV12-3 or TRBV12-4 and TRBJ2-1; 7 nucleotides match TRBD2. The CDR3 runs 15 residues. V dropped 6 bases and J dropped 9; count of bases not matched to a gene: 14. CDR3 residues: CASRPRGLVLFEQFF. The CDR3 region has the DNA TGTGCCAGCAGACCCAGAGGACTAGTACTATTTGAGCAGTTCTTC.

This clonotype was found many times. The chain uses TRBV6-2 or TRBV6-3 and TRBJ1-6; D unclear. The ends were cut back, 0 bases at V and 10 bases at J, with 13 bases in the middle. The CDR3 has 15 residues. Germline CDR1 reads MNHEY; CDR2 reads SVGEGT. The CDR3 DNA reads as TGTGCCAGCAGTTACTCGAGGAGTGGGCAGTCACCCCTCCACTTT. Translation: CASSYSRSGQSPLHF.

This clonotype was seen ten or more times. The V and J genes are TRBV11-2 and TRBJ2-5; D gene ambiguous. The CDR3 is 13 amino acids. Trimming stripped 4 bases from V and 3 bases from J, with 9 bases between. CDR1 and CDR2 (germline): SGHAT, FQNNGV. The CDR3 nucleotides are TGTGCCAGCAGCTCTAAATGGGAAGAGACCCAGTACTTC. Encoded protein: CASSSKWEETQYF. The full variable domain, completed using reference TRBV11-2 and TRBJ2-5, is EAGVAQSPRYKIIEKRQSVAFWCNPISGHATLYWYQQILGQGPKLLIQFQNNGVVDDSQLPKDRFSAERLKGVDSTLKIQPAKLEDSAVYLCASSSKWEETQYFGPGTRLLVL.

This clonotype was detected many times. In nucleotides, the CDR3 is TGCAGTGCTTTATCTAGCGGGAGGGCCGCAGATACGCAGTATTTT. This codes for CSALSSGRAADTQYF. The genes are TRBV20-1 and TRBJ2-3; 12 positions match TRBD2. V was clipped by 5 bases and J by 4 bases; unmatched bases: 7. The CDR3 is 15 amino acids. Germline V gene data show CDR1 as DFQATT and CDR2 as SNEGSKA (reference sequence).

About this clonotype: In this CDR3 the conserved last residue, phenylalanine or tryptophan, is missing, so a read error is likely. The rearrangement links TRBV7-8 to TRBJ2-2; 7 nucleotides match TRBD2. Germline CDR1 is SGHVS and CDR2 is FQNEAQ. CDR3 length: 18 residues. V dropped 1 base and J dropped 0; count of bases not matched to a gene: 8. The CDR3 DNA reads as TGTGCCAGCAGCTTAGTATCCCCCAGCGGGGCGAACACCGGGGAGCTGTTTTCT. This gives the protein CASSLVSPSGANTGELFS.

This chain uses TRBV12-3 or TRBV12-4 with TRBJ2-2, with 8 bases that match TRBD1. The CDR3 length is 17 residues. Trimming at V came to 1 base and at J to 4 bases, leaving 8 bases not matched to a gene. The CDR3 loop reads CASSLGRDRTSTGELFF. CDR3 DNA sequence: TGTGCCAGCAGTTTAGGGAGGGACAGGACCTCCACCGGGGAGCTGTTTTTT.

The table lists this clonotype with many counts. This chain connects TRBV7-6 to TRBJ1-6, with 12 bases lining up with TRBD1. In germline, CDR1 is SGHVS, CDR2 FNYEAQ. Losses at the gene ends were 5 bases for V and 9 bases for J; bases not matched to a gene: 2. The CDR3 length is 14 residues. CDR3 in DNA: TGTGCCAGCAGCCAGGGACAGGGGGCTTCACCCCTCCACTTT. Amino acids: CASSQGQGASPLHF.

This clonotype was seen at least ten times. V and J are TRBV11-2 and TRBJ2-1; 8 bases align to TRBD1. The CDR3 length is 17 residues. CDR1 and CDR2 (germline): SGHAT, FQNNGV. J gave up 4 bases and V 1 base, and 9 bases lay outside the gene matches. The CDR3 loop reads CASSLVHGQGSYNEQFF. The CDR3, as DNA: TGTGCCAGCAGCTTAGTTCACGGACAGGGTAGTTACAATGAGCAGTTCTTC.

This clonotype occurred many times. The chain joins TRBV12-5 to TRBJ2-1; no clear D gene. Trimming removed 1 base from V and 6 bases from J, with 16 bases in between. Germline V gives CDR1 LGHNT, CDR2 FRNRAP. The CDR3 is 16 residues long. Here the CDR3 reads CASGLGVLTSFNEQFF. DNA for the CDR3: TGTGCTAGTGGTTTGGGGGTCCTCACGTCATTCAATGAGCAGTTCTTC.

This sequence joins TRBV25-1 and TRBJ2-7; the D is unclear. There are 13 residues in the CDR3. The ends were cut back, 9 bases at V and 4 bases at J, with 16 bases in the middle. Per the germline V gene, CDR1 is MGHDK and CDR2 is SYGVNS. CDR3 bases: TGTGCCAGTGCGAGGCCCCTAGGATACGAGCAGTACTTC. It translates to CASARPLGYEQYF.

This clonotype has just one count. Just one base apart from a much larger clone, this may be a read error. The CDR3 does not close with the conserved phenylalanine or tryptophan, likely indicating a read error. J is TRBJ2-3 and V is TRBV7-9; 9 nucleotides line up with TRBD2. Unmatched junction bases numbered 8, after V lost 5 bases and J lost 2 bases. Germline CDR1 SEHNR, CDR2 FQNEAQ (reference sequence). This CDR3 is 16 amino acids long. CDR3 DNA: TGTGCCAGCAGCCTTAGCGGGAGAGTCCCCACAGATACGCAGTATTGT. Its translation is CASSLSGRVPTDTQYC.

The sample holds many counts of this clonotype. The chain employs TRBV5-1 and TRBJ2-1; TRBD2 matches at 13 bases. CDR1 is SGHRS, CDR2 YFSETQ, per germline. This CDR3 has 14 amino acids. The V segment lost 4 bases and the J segment 9 bases; nucleotides outside the gene matches: 4. CDR3 amino acids: CASSPLAGGVEQFF. Written as DNA, the CDR3 is TGCGCCAGCAGCCCACTAGCGGGAGGGGTTGAGCAGTTCTTC.

This clonotype turned up a few times. The V call is TRBV3-1, the J call TRBJ2-5; tentative D call: TRBD2 (6 bases). V gave up 4 bases and J gave up 5 bases, with 17 bases separating them. There are 15 residues in the CDR3. Per the germline V gene, CDR1 is LGHDT and CDR2 is YNNKEL (reference sequence). The CDR3 DNA is TGTGCCAGCAGCCCAACGGGGGTTGTATGGGAGACCCAGTACTTC. This translates into CASSPTGVVWETQYF.

This clonotype was seen at least ten times. The rearrangement uses TRBV13 and TRBJ2-5, with D possibly TRBD1 on 5 matching bases. The CDR3 sequence is 13 residues long. The germline V gene has CDR1 PRHDT and CDR2 FYEKMQ (reference sequence). The V end lost 3 bases, the J end lost 2 bases, and 7 bases lay between the germline ends. CDR3 loop: CASSFQGQETQYF. The CDR3 DNA follows: TGTGCCAGCAGCTTCCAGGGTCAAGAGACCCAGTACTTC.

This clonotype was observed a few times. The junction departs from the called germline gene at one end, perhaps through a read error. In DNA, the CDR3 is TGTGCCAGCAGCGGGACCCCGGGGAGTGAAAACCTGTTTTTT. Amino acid sequence: CASSGTPGSENLFF. The rearrangement joins TRBV28 to TRBJ1-4, with D possibly being TRBD1 (5 bases). The CDR3 has 14 residues. Germline V gene sequence: CDR1 MDHEN, CDR2 SYDVKM. Based on the CDR3 plus reference TRBV28 and TRBJ1-4, the full variable domain is DVKVTQSSRYLVKRTGEKVFLECVQDMDHENMFWYRQDPGLGLRLIYFSYDVKMKEKGDIPEGYSVSREKKERFSLILESASTNQTSMYLCASSGTPGSENLFFGSGTQLSVL.